This TCR beta chain was observed in a study of T cells in Graves' hyperthyroidism and ophthalmopathy. TCR beta CDR3 sequences were amplified from RNA transcripts. Using the HTBI primer set, a first-round RT-PCR was run on the TCR CDR3. MiXCR was run by TCRdb on the multiplex PCR reads, yielding one entry per CDR3 protein. Among around 200,000 distinct CDR3 sequences listed, approximately 17% were seen once. Study-level findings and limits: Peripheral blood also featured most of the thyroid clonotypes expanded above 0.001.

This clonotype was recorded many times. The antigen is not known. The study defined stable Graves' hyperthyroidism as no ophthalmopathy progression within 18 months. V dropped 4 bases and J dropped 0; count of bases not matched to a gene: 7. The CDR3 spans 17 residues. The germline V gene encodes CDR1 LNHDA and CDR2 SQIVND (reference sequence). The chain recombines TRBV19 with TRBJ2-3, with 10 positions matching TRBD2. The source is a woman in her forties or fifties with Graves' hyperthyroidism. The sequencing input was blood. CDR3 region: CASSRASGGHSTDTQYF. In DNA form, the CDR3 reads TGTGCCAGTAGTAGGGCTAGCGGGGGCCATAGCACAGATACGCAGTATTTT.